The TCR beta chain under discussion was sequenced for a study of blood T cell repertoires in COVID-19. Background on the study: Collection of acute and convalescent COVID-19 samples took place in the United States, Italy and Spain. From T cells, B-cell-depleted T cells, or PBMCs came the material, which was cDNA or gDNA.

Per the study methods: The authors estimated nucleated cell counts from reference gene primer amplification. Clones were read by immunoSEQ multiplex PCR, and TCRdb kept only the in-frame ones, dropping some. The V and J calls and the clone size are those of that table, but D and trimming were determined from the DNA. This sample has under 150,000 clones, with around 89% found just once. The CDR3 runs to 14 residues. The junction had 4 bases not matched to a gene; V was cut back by 2 bases and J by 4 bases. Germline assignment: CDR1 SGHTA and CDR2 FQGNSA. Sequenced sample: peripheral blood. The receptor's source is a human donor in a cohort sampled during active COVID-19. The chain employs TRBV7-2 and TRBJ2-7; 8 bases match TRBD2. DNA for the CDR3: TGTGCCAGCAGCTTAAGCGGGGGCTTATACGAGCAGTACTTC. Amino acid sequence: CASSLSGGLYEQYF.